Shown below are 4 T cell receptor beta chains from a single sample sequenced in a study of blood T cell repertoires in COVID-19. The assay was immunoSEQ multiplex PCR, and TCRdb's table has in-frame clones only and misses some. The data contain approximately 210,000 clones, about 91% of them singletons. The specimen was peripheral blood. These receptors all come from a woman between 40 and 55 years old with acute or convalescent COVID-19.

The J gene is TRBJ1-2, the V gene TRBV6-5; D unclear. The CDR3 has 14 amino acids. V lost 7 bases and J lost 2, with 14 bases in between. Germline V gene data show CDR1 as MNHEY and CDR2 as SVGAGI. CDR3 DNA: TGTGCCAGCACCCCTCGGCCGGGGAACTATGGCTACACCTTC. It codes for CASTPRPGNYGYTF.

The gene calls are TRBV5-6 and TRBJ1-2; the D is unclear. The CDR3 runs 14 residues. The ends were cut back, 1 base at V and 2 bases at J, with 9 bases in the middle. Germline CDR1 SGHDT, CDR2 YYEEEE. CDR3: CASSLSGSNYGYTF. The CDR3 bases are TGTGCCAGCAGCTTGTCGGGTAGCAACTATGGCTACACCTTC.

The V gene is TRBV5-1, the J gene TRBJ2-3; 10 bases are a match to TRBD2. Germline assignment: CDR1 SGHRS and CDR2 YFSETQ. CDR3 length equals 15 residues. Germline trimming cut 5 bases from V and 4 bases from J; bases unmatched to any gene: 7. The CDR3 here is CASRLSGGAADTQYF. CDR3 bases: TGCGCCAGCAGGTTAAGCGGGGGGGCCGCAGATACGCAGTATTTT.

The J gene is TRBJ2-7, the V gene TRBV5-8; no reliable D call. The CDR3 has 16 residues. V lost 3 bases, J lost 4 bases, and 20 bases lay in between. Germline-derived CDR1 and CDR2 are SGHTS and YDEGEE. CDR3 region: CASSYLGPIIAYEQYV. The CDR3 DNA is TGTGCCAGCAGCTACTTGGGCCCGATCATTGCTTACGAGCAGTACGTC.